This T cell receptor beta chain is drawn from a study of neurological immune-mediated disorders (dated by TCRdb to the late 2010s). With respect to the entire study: Peripheral blood TCR-beta repertoires from HTLV-I-associated myelopathy (HAM/TSP) patients, multiple sclerosis patients and healthy controls were compared by UMI-based sequencing. The 90 to 110 TCR-beta libraries covered PBMC samples along with longitudinal samples, technical triplicates, and paired sorted CD4+ and CD8+ T-cell subsets. Of the 65 to 70 subjects in the cohort, some 15 were HAM/TSP patients, approximately 34 were multiple sclerosis patients, and 20 were healthy controls. Here is what the overall study found, with its caveats: TCR clonal expansion was highest in HAM/TSP patients and lowest in MS patients, with MS patients falling below even healthy controls. Expanded clones from different subjects shared no identical CDR3 amino acid sequences, which suggests that TCR-beta repertoires were private in all groups.

For CDR1 and CDR2, the germline V gene (reference sequence) lists MNHNY and SVGAGI. Including the terminal cysteine and phenylalanine, the CDR3 comprises 17 residues. Solely the CDR3 DNA is kept, with 51 bases framed from the first base. V is clipped by 6 bases and J by 7 bases, and the sequence between their germline boundaries is 24 bases long. Ten or more counts support this clonotype. The antigen it binds to is not known. No base-level quality is on record; no much larger clone is a single base apart. For the unsorted PBMC libraries, 2 million PBMCs were stored in RNAlater at -80 degrees C until RNA extraction and were used to generate the libraries. Peripheral blood underwent Ficoll-Hypaque density gradient centrifugation to isolate PBMCs, which were then cryopreserved in liquid nitrogen. To synthesize cDNA, template-switch 5'RACE was performed with a primer carrying a 10-nucleotide random unique molecular identifier so that each TCR transcript was tagged. Every sequencing run covered 15-18 subjects and yielded more than 170 million TCR-beta sequences. The RNeasy kit was used to extract total RNA. The KAPA Real-time Library Amplification kit was used to amplify TCR-beta VDJ regions with primers targeting the TCR constant region and the 5'RACE anchor. Sample indexes and Illumina adaptors were added in a first PCR, and a second PCR then increased library yield. The roughly 650 bp TCR product was size-selected on a 2% E-gel SizeSelection system after Ampure bead purification. Before pooling, library quality was assessed on a Bioanalyzer, concentration was determined with Qubit, and library quantification was performed with the Kapa Library Quantification kit. An Illumina HiSeq 2500 sequenced the libraries paired-end 2 x 150 bp. To increase sequence diversity, about 23-32% phiX was spiked into each library pool. Regarding the original processing steps: The UMI-based MiGEC pipeline processed quality-filtered reads and removed over 80% of raw TCR sequences during error correction. IMGT germline references were used for aligning VDJ genes, and each clonotype was defined as a unique CDR3 amino acid sequence together with its V-J genes. Clonal expansion, Shannon diversity, and CDR3 relatedness (CalcPairwiseDistances, ClusterSamples) were evaluated with VDJtools, and phylogenetic trees were built with CLCbio workbench. Using coefficient-of-variation modelling across technical triplicates, the study counted a clone as expanded if it had at least 8 unique UMIs. TCRdb redid the processing of the public reads, applying fastp at Q25 and MiXCR, and retained in-frame beta chains. For every CDR3 protein sequence, its rows merge into one entry that carries the most common genes and DNA. In this record, the V and J calls reflect TCRdb's handling and not the investigators' own analysis. This sample comprises approximately 36,000 distinct CDR3 sequences, about 14% of them detected only once. The ten largest clones represent about a quarter of the sample.

The V and J genes are TRBV6-6 and TRBJ2-2; the D call could be TRBD1 or TRBD2, with each sharing 6 bases. The TCR sequence derives from a woman in her forties or fifties with HTLV-1-associated myelopathy (HAM/TSP). Sequenced material: PBMCs. The DNA sequence is as follows: TGTGCCAGCAGGCCCCACCAAAACAGGGAGGTTGACGGGGAGCTGTTTTTT. The resulting protein is CASRPHQNREVDGELFF.